The sequence of this T cell receptor beta chain was determined in a study of blood T cell repertoires in COVID-19. Clones were sequenced by immunoSEQ multiplex PCR, and TCRdb holds only the in-frame ones, with some missing. This table holds about 44,000 clones, approximately 87% found once. This CDR3 contains 15 residues. Germline CDR1 reads GTSNPN; CDR2 reads SVGIG (reference sequence). V was cut by 0 bases and J by 6 bases, with 17 bases left in between. This clonotype was sampled from a human donor in a cohort sampled during active COVID-19. This chain uses TRBV30 with TRBJ1-1; D perhaps matches TRBD1 (6 bases). The sequencing sample was made of peripheral blood. CDR3 residues: CAWSVLRGGFSEAFF. CDR3 nucleotides: TGTGCCTGGAGTGTACTACGAGGGGGATTCTCTGAAGCTTTCTTT.